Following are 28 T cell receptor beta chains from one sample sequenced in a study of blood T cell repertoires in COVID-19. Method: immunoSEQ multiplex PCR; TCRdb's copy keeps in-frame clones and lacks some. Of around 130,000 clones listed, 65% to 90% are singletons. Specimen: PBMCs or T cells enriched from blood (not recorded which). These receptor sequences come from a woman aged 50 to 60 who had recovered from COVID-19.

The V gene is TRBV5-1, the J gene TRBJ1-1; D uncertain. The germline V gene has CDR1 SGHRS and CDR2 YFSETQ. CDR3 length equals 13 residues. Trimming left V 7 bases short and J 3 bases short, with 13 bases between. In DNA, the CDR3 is TGCGCCAGCCAATATAGGGAGGACACTGAAGCTTTCTTT. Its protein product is CASQYREDTEAFF.

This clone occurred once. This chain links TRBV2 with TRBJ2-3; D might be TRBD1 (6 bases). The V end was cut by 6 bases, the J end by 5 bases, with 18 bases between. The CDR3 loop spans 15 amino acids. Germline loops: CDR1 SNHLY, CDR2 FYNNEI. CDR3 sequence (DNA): TGTGCCAGCAGCGGCCTCGGACAGCGTGAAGATACGCAGTATTTT. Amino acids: CASSGLGQREDTQYF.

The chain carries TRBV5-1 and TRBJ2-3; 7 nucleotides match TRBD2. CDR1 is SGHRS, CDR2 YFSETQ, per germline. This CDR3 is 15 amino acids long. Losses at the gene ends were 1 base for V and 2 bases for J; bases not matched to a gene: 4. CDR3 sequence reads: CASSLTSGVTDTQYF. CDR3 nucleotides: TGCGCCAGCAGCTTGACCAGCGGGGTCACAGATACGCAGTATTTT.

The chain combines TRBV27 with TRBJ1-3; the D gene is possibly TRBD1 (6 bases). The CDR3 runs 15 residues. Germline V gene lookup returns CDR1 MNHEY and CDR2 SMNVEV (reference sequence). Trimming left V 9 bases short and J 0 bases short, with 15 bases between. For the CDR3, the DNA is TGTGCCAGTATGGACAGCCTAAACTCTGGAAACACCATATATTTT. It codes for CASMDSLNSGNTIYF.

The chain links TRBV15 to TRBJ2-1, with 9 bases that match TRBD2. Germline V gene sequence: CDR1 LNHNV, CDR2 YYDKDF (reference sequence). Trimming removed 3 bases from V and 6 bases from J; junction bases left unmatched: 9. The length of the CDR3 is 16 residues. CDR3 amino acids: CATSRALVAGANEQFF. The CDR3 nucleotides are TGTGCCACCAGCAGGGCCCTGGTAGCGGGGGCCAATGAGCAGTTCTTC.

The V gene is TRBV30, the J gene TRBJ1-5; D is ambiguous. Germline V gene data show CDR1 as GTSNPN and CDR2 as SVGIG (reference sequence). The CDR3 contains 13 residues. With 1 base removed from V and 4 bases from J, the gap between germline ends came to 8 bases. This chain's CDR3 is CAWSAQSNQPQHF. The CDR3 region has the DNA TGTGCCTGGAGTGCACAGAGTAATCAGCCCCAGCATTTT.

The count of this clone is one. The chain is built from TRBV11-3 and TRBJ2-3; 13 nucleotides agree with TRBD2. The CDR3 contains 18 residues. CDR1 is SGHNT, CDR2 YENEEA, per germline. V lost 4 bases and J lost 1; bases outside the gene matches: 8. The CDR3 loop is CASSSWTSGGARTDTQYF. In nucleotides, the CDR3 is TGTGCCAGCAGCTCGTGGACTAGCGGGGGAGCACGCACAGATACGCAGTATTTT.

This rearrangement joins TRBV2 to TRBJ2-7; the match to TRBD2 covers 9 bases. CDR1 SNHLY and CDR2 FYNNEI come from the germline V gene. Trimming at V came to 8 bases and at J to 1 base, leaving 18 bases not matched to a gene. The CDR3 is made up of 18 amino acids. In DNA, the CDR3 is TGTGCCAGCCCCAGGACCGGTAAGCGGGGGGAAACGTCCTACGAGCAGTACTTC. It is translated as CASPRTGKRGETSYEQYF.

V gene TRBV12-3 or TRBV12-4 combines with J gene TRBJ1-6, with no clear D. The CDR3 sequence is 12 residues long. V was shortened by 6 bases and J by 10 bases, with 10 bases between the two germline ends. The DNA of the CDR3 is TGTGCCAGCAGCCTTATTGGCTCACCCCTCCACTTT. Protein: CASSLIGSPLHF.

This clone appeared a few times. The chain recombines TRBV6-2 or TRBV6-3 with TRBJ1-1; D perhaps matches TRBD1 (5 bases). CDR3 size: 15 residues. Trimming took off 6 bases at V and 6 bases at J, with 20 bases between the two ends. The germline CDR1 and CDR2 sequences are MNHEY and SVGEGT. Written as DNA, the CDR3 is TGTGCCAGCAGCCGCCCATGGGGGGATGCGGCTGAAGCTTTCTTT. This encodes CASSRPWGDAAEAFF.

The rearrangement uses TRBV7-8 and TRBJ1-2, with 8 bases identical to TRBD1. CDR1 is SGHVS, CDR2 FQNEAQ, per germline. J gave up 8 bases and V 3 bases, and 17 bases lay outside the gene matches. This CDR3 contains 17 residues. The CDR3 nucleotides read TGTGCCAGCAGCTTTTACAGGGGGGGCGGTGGGGAAGACGGCTACACCTTC. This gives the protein CASSFYRGGGGEDGYTF.

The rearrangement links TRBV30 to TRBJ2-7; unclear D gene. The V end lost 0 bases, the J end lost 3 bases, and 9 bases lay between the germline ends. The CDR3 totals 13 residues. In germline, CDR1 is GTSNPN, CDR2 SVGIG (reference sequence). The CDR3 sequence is CAWSVGSVYEQYF. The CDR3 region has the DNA TGTGCCTGGAGTGTAGGCAGCGTCTACGAGCAGTACTTC. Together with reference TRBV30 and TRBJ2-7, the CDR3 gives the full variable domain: SQTIHQWPATLVQPVGSPLSLECTVEGTSNPNLYWYRQAAGRGLQLLFYSVGIGQISSEVPQNLSASRPQDRQFILSSKKLLLSDSGFYLCAWSVGSVYEQYFGPGTRLTVT.

The CDR3 loop reads CASSVRTSVADTQYF. CDR3 DNA: TGTGCCAGCAGCGTCCGGACTAGCGTCGCAGATACGCAGTATTTT. V and J are TRBV9 and TRBJ2-3; 9 bases align to TRBD2. The length of the CDR3 is 15 residues. V lost 2 bases to trimming and J lost 4 bases; unmatched junction nucleotides: 5. Per the germline V gene, CDR1 is SGDLS and CDR2 is YYNGEE. Supplemented by reference TRBV9 and TRBJ2-3, the full variable domain reads DSGVTQTPKHLITATGQRVTLRCSPRSGDLSVYWYQQSLDQGLQFLIQYYNGEERAKGNILERFSAQQFPDLHSELNLSSLELGDSALYFCASSVRTSVADTQYFGPGTRLTVL.

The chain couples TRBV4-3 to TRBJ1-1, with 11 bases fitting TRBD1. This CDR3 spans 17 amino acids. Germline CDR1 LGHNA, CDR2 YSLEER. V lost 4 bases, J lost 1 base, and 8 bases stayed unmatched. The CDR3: CASSPGQGGETNTEAFF. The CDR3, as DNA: TGCGCCAGCAGCCCGGGACAGGGGGGTGAGACGAACACTGAAGCTTTCTTT.

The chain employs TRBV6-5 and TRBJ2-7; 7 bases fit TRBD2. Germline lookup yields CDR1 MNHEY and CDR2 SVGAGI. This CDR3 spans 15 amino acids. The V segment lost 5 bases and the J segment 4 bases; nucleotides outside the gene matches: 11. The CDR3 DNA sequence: TGTGCCAGCAGTAAGGAGGGAGGGCACGCGTACGAGCAGTACTTC. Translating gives CASSKEGGHAYEQYF.

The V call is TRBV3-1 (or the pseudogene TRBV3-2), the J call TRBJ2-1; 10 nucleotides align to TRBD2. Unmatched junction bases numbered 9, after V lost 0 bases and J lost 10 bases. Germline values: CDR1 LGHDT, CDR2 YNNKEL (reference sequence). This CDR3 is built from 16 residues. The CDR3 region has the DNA TGTGCCAGCAGCCAAGACTGGCCAGCGGGGGGGCGGGAGCAGTTCTTC. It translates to CASSQDWPAGGREQFF.

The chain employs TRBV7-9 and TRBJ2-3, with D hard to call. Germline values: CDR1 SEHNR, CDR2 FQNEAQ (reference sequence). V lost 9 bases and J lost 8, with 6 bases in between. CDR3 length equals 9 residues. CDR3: CASEATQYF. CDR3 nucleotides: TGTGCCAGTGAGGCTACGCAGTATTTT. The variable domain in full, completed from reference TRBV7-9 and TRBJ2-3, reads DTGVSQNPRHKITKRGQNVTFRCDPISEHNRLYWYRQTLGQGPEFLTYFQNEAQLEKSRLLSDRFSAERPKGSFSTLEIQRTEQGDSAMYLCASEATQYFGPGTRLTVL.

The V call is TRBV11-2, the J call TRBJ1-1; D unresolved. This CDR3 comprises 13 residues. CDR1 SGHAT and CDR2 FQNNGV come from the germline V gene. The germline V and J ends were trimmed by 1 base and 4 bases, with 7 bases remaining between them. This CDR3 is CASSLVTGTEAFF. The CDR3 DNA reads TGTGCCAGCAGCTTAGTCACGGGCACTGAAGCTTTCTTT. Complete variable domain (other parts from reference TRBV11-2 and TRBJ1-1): EAGVAQSPRYKIIEKRQSVAFWCNPISGHATLYWYQQILGQGPKLLIQFQNNGVVDDSQLPKDRFSAERLKGVDSTLKIQPAKLEDSAVYLCASSLVTGTEAFFGQGTRLTVV.

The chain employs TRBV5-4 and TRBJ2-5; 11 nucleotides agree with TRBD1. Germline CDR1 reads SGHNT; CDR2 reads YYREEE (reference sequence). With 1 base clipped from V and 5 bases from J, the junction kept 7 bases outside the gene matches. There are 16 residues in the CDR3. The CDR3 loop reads CASSLMDRGRRETQYF. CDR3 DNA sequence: TGTGCCAGCAGCTTGATGGACAGGGGGCGCAGGGAGACCCAGTACTTC.

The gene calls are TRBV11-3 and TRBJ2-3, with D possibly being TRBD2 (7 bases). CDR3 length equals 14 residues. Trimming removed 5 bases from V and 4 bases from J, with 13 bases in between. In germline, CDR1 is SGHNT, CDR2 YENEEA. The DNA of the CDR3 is TGTGCCAGCAGCCTGAGGGGGGGGGCAGATACGCAGTATTTT. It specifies CASSLRGGADTQYF. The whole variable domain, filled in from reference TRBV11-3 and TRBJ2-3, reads EAGVVQSPRYKIIEKKQPVAFWCNPISGHNTLYWYLQNLGQGPELLIRYENEEAVDDSQLPKDRFSAERLKGVDSTLKIQPAELGDSAVYLCASSLRGGADTQYFGPGTRLTVL.

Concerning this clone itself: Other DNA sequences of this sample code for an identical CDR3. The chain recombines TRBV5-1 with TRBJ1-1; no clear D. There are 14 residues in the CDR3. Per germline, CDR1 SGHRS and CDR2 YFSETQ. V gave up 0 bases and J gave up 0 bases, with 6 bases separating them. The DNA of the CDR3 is TGCGCCAGCAGCTTGGGAGTATTGAACACTGAAGCTTTCTTT. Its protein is CASSLGVLNTEAFF. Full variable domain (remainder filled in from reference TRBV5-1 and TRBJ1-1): KAGVTQTPRYLIKTRGQQVTLSCSPISGHRSVSWYQQTPGQGLQFLFEYFSETQRNKGNFPGRFSGRQFSNSRSEMNVSTLELGDSALYLCASSLGVLNTEAFFGQGTRLTVV.

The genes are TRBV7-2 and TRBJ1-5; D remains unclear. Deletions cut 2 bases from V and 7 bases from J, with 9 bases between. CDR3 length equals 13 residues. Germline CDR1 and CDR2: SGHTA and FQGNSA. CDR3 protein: CASSLRVEQPQHF. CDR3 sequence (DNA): TGTGCCAGCAGCTTACGGGTAGAACAGCCCCAGCATTTT.

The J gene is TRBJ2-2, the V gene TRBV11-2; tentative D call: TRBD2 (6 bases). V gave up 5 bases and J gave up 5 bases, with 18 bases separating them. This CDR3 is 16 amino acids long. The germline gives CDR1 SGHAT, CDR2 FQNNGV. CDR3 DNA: TGTGCCAGCAGCCTAGGTGGAGGGAGATGGACCGGGGAGCTGTTTTTT. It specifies CASSLGGGRWTGELFF.

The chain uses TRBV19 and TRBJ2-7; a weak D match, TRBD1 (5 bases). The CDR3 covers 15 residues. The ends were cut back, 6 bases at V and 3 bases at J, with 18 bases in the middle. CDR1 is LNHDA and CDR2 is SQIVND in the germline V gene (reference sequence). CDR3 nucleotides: TGTGCCAGTAGACCTAGGGCAGGGCAGGTCTACGAGCAGTACTTC. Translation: CASRPRAGQVYEQYF.

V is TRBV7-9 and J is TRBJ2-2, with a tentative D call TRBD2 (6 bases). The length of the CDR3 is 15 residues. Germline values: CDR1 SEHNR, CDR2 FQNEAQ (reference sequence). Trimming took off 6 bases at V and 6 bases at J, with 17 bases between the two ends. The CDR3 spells CASRQTSGLPGELFF. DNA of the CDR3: TGTGCCAGCAGACAGACTAGTGGATTACCCGGGGAGCTGTTTTTT.

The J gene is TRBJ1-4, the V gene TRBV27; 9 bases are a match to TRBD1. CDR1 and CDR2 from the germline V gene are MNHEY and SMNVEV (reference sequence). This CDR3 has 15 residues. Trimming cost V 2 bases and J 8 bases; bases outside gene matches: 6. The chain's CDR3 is CASSLMGTGPEKLFF. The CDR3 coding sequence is TGTGCCAGCAGTTTAATGGGGACAGGGCCAGAAAAACTGTTTTTT.

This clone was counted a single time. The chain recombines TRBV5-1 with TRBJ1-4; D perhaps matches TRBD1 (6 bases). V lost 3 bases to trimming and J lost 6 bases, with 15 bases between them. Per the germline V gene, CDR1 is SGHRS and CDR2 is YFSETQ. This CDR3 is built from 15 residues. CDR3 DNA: TGCGCCAGCAGCTGGAACAGGGAGGGAGATGAAAAACTGTTTTTT. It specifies CASSWNREGDEKLFF. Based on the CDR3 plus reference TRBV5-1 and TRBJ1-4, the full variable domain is KAGVTQTPRYLIKTRGQQVTLSCSPISGHRSVSWYQQTPGQGLQFLFEYFSETQRNKGNFPGRFSGRQFSNSRSEMNVSTLELGDSALYLCASSWNREGDEKLFFGSGTQLSVL.

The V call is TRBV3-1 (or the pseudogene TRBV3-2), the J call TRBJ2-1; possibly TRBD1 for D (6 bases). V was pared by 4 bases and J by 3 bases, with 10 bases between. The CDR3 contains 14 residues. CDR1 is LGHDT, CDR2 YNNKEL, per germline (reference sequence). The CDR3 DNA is TGTGCCAGCAGCCTGGGACACTTCTACAATGAGCAGTTCTTC. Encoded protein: CASSLGHFYNEQFF.